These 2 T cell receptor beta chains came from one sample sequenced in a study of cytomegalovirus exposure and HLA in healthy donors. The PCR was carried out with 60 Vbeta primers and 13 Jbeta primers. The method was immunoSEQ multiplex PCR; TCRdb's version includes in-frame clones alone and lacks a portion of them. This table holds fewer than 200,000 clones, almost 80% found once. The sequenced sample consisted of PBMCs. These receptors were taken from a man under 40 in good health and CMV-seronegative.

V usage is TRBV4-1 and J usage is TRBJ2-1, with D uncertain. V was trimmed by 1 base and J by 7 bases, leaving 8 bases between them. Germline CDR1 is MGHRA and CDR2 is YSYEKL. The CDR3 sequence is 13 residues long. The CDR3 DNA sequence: TGCGCCAGCAGCCAAGGGTCCCGGAATGAGCAGTTCTTC. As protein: CASSQGSRNEQFF.

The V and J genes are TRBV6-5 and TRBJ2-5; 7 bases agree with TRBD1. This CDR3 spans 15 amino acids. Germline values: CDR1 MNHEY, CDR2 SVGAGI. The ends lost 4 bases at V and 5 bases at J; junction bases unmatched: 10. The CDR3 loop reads CASSSNYRGVETQYF. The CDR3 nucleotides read TGTGCCAGCAGTTCCAATTACAGGGGCGTGGAGACCCAGTACTTC.